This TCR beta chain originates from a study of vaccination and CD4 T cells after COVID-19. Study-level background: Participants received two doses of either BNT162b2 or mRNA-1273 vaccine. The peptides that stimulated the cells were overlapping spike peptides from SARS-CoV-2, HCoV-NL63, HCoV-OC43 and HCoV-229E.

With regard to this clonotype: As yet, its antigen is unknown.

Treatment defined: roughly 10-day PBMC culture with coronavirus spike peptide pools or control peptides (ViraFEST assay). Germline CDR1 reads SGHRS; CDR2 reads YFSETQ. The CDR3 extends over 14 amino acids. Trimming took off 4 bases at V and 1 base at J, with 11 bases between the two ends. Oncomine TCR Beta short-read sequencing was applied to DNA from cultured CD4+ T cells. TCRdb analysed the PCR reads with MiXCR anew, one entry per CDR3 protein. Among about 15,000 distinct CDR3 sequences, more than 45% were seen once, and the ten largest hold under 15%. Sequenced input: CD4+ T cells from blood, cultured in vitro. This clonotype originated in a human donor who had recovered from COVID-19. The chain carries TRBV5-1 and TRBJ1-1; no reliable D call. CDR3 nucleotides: TGCGCCAGCAGCCCTATGACGGGGAACACTGAAGCTTTCTTT. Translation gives CASSPMTGNTEAFF.